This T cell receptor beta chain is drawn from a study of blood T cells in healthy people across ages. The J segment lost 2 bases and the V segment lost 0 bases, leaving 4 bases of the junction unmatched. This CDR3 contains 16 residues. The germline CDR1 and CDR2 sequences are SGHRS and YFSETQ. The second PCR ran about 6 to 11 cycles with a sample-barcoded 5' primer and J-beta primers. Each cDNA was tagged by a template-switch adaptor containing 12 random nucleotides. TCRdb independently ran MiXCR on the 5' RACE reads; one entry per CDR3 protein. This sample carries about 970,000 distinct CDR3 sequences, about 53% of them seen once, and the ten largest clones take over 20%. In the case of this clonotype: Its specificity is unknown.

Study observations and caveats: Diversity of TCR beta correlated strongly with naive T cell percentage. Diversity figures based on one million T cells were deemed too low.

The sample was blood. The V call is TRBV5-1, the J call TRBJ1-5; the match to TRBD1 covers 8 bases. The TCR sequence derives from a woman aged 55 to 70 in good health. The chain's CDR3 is CASSLGTGNRNQPQHF. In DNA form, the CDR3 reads TGCGCCAGCAGCTTGGGGACAGGGAATCGCAATCAGCCCCAGCATTTT.